A selection of T cell receptor beta chains follows, all from one sample in a study of shared clonotypes between healthy human individuals. Sequencing was performed with immunoSEQ multiplex PCR; in TCRdb, only in-frame clones are kept and a portion is missing. The sample records around 300,000 clones, over 75% being singletons. What was sequenced was memory CD8+ T cells sorted from blood. All receptors come from a man aged 18-30 years in good health. Each CDR3 is given without its conserved first and last residue. Fields, in order: CDR3 protein, CDR3 length, J gene, V gene.

CDR3: SATLGEQY
length: 8
J: TRBJ2-7
V: TRBV29-1

CDR3: ASSSTGLAYEQY
length: 12
J: TRBJ2-7
V: TRBV7-9

CDR3: ASSEGRAEAF
length: 10
J: TRBJ1-1
V: TRBV2

CDR3: ASSVAEGAITEAF
length: 13
J: TRBJ1-1
V: TRBV9

CDR3: ASSSSGGLNTEAF
length: 13
J: TRBJ1-1
V: TRBV7-9

CDR3: AWSNLGFANQPQH
length: 13
J: TRBJ1-5
V: TRBV30

CDR3: ASSLTGTPLYEQY
length: 13
J: TRBJ2-7
V: TRBV6-5

CDR3: ASSLGGRLTYEQY
length: 13
J: TRBJ2-7
V: TRBV7-9

CDR3: ASSLSSSGSTDTQY
length: 14
J: TRBJ2-3
V: TRBV27

CDR3: ASSESTRGIGELF
length: 13
J: TRBJ2-2
V: TRBV10-1

CDR3: ASSEDYDRVNTEAF
length: 14
J: TRBJ1-1
V: TRBV6-1

CDR3: ASSHQQAYEQY
length: 11
J: TRBJ2-7
V: TRBV4-1

CDR3: AWSVNRVYGYT
length: 11
J: TRBJ1-2
V: TRBV30

CDR3: ASSFRLAGGVQY
length: 12
J: TRBJ2-7
V: TRBV27

CDR3: ASSLETGGQPQH
length: 12
J: TRBJ1-5
V: TRBV7-9

CDR3: ASSSINTEAF
length: 10
J: TRBJ1-1
V: TRBV7-9

CDR3: ASSIDGTEAF
length: 10
J: TRBJ1-1
V: TRBV2

CDR3: ASSQGQAFSYEQY
length: 13
J: TRBJ2-7
V: TRBV4-1

CDR3: ASSPPKGTSGNTIY
length: 14
J: TRBJ1-3
V: TRBV18

CDR3: ASSLNSWDTQY
length: 11
J: TRBJ2-3
V: TRBV27

CDR3: ASRYGPSSGNTIY
length: 13
J: TRBJ1-3
V: TRBV28

CDR3: ASSEAVSSYNEQF
length: 13
J: TRBJ2-1
V: TRBV2

CDR3: ASSYRNREAGELF
length: 13
J: TRBJ2-2
V: TRBV5-1

CDR3: ASRTRDPTGELF
length: 12
J: TRBJ2-2
V: TRBV14

CDR3: ASSLGTGNRGEQF
length: 13
J: TRBJ2-1
V: TRBV11-2

CDR3: ASSLQGTNYGYT
length: 12
J: TRBJ1-2
V: TRBV19

CDR3: TSVREAGSLNTGELF
length: 15
J: TRBJ2-2
V: TRBV7-9

CDR3: ASSFGATNEKLF
length: 12
J: TRBJ1-4
V: TRBV5-1

CDR3: ASSGAYEQY
length: 9
J: TRBJ2-7
V: TRBV6-1

CDR3: ASSQDWGLNSPLH
length: 13
J: TRBJ1-6
V: TRBV4-3

CDR3: ASSFLAGELF
length: 10
J: TRBJ2-2
V: TRBV7-9

CDR3: ASSQYKRGYSYEQY
length: 14
J: TRBJ2-7
V: TRBV7-2

CDR3: ASSPGRSSGNTIY
length: 13
J: TRBJ1-3
V: TRBV7-3

CDR3: SVEDGDGVYEQY
length: 12
J: TRBJ2-7
V: TRBV29-1

CDR3: ASSEGRGRPDTQY
length: 13
J: TRBJ2-3
V: TRBV6-1

CDR3: ASSFGGLQGRELF
length: 13
J: TRBJ2-2
V: TRBV5-1

CDR3: ASSSPGVRNQPQH
length: 13
J: TRBJ1-5
V: TRBV21-1

CDR3: ASSPGTVYNEQF
length: 12
J: TRBJ2-1
V: TRBV28

CDR3: ASSFTAPSNYGYT
length: 13
J: TRBJ1-2
V: TRBV12-1

CDR3: ATSNRGPGSVGYEQY
length: 15
J: TRBJ2-7
V: TRBV15

CDR3: ASSLGGNSYEQY
length: 12
J: TRBJ2-7
V: TRBV5-6

CDR3: ASSPLAGGNNEQF
length: 13
J: TRBJ2-1
V: TRBV7-9